The clone carrying this T cell receptor beta chain has a handful of counts. Its specificity is not known. The CDR3 is made up of 16 amino acids. Trimming stripped 4 bases from V and 7 bases from J, with 22 bases between. Unique molecular identifiers were used to barcode this TCRbeta library. A single record per CDR3 protein comes from TCRdb applying MiXCR to the PCR reads. The sample yields about 420,000 distinct CDR3 sequences, about a sixth seen once. This sample was taken from a study of T-cell reconstitution after alpha-beta-depleted transplantation in children. General study results and limits: Newly made T cells mostly supplied T-cell counts and diversity one year after transplant. In patients about two months after transplant, alpha-beta T cells reportedly arose from several hundred expanded graft clones. Several patients had high TCRbeta diversity at day 60; it came from surviving recipient T cells and thymic progenitors.

The origin of this receptor is a boy in the first two years of life who had a stem cell transplant for Wiskott-Aldrich syndrome, so the T cells may come from the graft donor. Here the sequenced sample was PBMCs, mostly from graft donor cells, taken 360 days after TCRalphabeta/CD19-depleted stem cell transplant. The chain links TRBV12-3 or TRBV12-4 to TRBJ1-2; a possible D gene is TRBD1 (6 bases). The DNA for the CDR3 is TGTGCCAGCAGTTGGGGGCCAAAGGGGGGCACAACTGGCTACACCTTC. Amino acid sequence: CASSWGPKGGTTGYTF.